Listed below are T cell receptor beta chains from one sample, sequenced in a study of blood T cell repertoires in COVID-19. Produced via immunoSEQ multiplex PCR; TCRdb's table is partial and in-frame only. The sample shows about 200,000 clones, approximately 84% of them seen only once. The sample was PBMCs or T cells enriched from blood (not recorded which). The receptors were gathered from a man in his forties who had recovered from COVID-19. Both conserved end residues are part of each CDR3. Each record gives: J gene, V gene, D gene, CDR3 length, clone size, CDR3 DNA, CDR3 protein. A D gene is named only where the DNA matches it firmly. Clone size appears in some rows only: once, few, many, or a class for an expanded clone.

TRBJ2-3 TRBV9 NA 12 NA TGTGCCAGCAGCCACGACTGGGATACGCAGTATTTT CASSHDWDTQYF
TRBJ1-2 TRBV29-1 TRBD1 15 once TGCAGCGATCGTCAAACCGGGACAGGCCACTATGGCTACACCTTC CSDRQTGTGHYGYTF
TRBJ2-7 TRBV18 TRBD1 14 NA TGTGCCAGCTCACCAGTGGGACAGGGGGTCGAGCAGTACTTC CASSPVGQGVEQYF
TRBJ1-6 TRBV7-9 NA 17 NA TGTGCCAGCGCGGCAACGCCCCCCATATCCTATAATTCACCCCTCCACTTT CASAATPPISYNSPLHF
TRBJ2-1 TRBV4-1 NA 18 NA TGCGCCAGCAGCCAAGGCATCGTGAGAGCGCTGGTTTACAATGAGCAGTTCTTC CASSQGIVRALVYNEQFF
TRBJ1-1 TRBV3-1/TRBV3-2 TRBD1 14 once TGTGCCAGCACCCGGCGGCAGGGGGGCGCTGAAGCTTTCTTT CASTRRQGGAEAFF
TRBJ2-1 TRBV3-1/TRBV3-2 TRBD2 11 once TGTGCCAGCAGCCATGTAGCGGGGCGAGTCTTC CASSHVAGRVF
TRBJ2-2 TRBV28 NA 13 few TGTGCCAGCTTTGGCCCGAACACCGGGGAGCTGTTTTTT CASFGPNTGELFF
TRBJ1-6 TRBV27 NA 15 NA TGTGCCAGCAGGCCCCGCGGAACCTATAATTCACCCCTCCACTTT CASRPRGTYNSPLHF
TRBJ1-1 TRBV10-1 TRBD1 13 NA TGCGCCAGCGGACCGGGACAGGTCACTGAAGCTTTCTTT CASGPGQVTEAFF
TRBJ1-2 TRBV10-3 TRBD1 13 few TGTGCCATCAGTGAACAGGGGACCTATGGCTACACCTTC CAISEQGTYGYTF
TRBJ2-7 TRBV15 NA 13 NA TGTGCCACCAGCTTGACAGTCTCCTACGAGCAGTACTTC CATSLTVSYEQYF
TRBJ1-2 TRBV5-6 TRBD1 13 few TGTGCCAGCAGCCTCGACAGGGGGGGCGGCTACACCTTC CASSLDRGGGYTF
TRBJ1-1 TRBV7-2 TRBD1 16 NA TGTGCCAGCAGCTTAGGGACAGGGGGAATGAACACTGAAGCTTTCTTT CASSLGTGGMNTEAFF
TRBJ2-5 TRBV19 TRBD1 15 NA TGTGCCAGTAGTGACAGGGGTCGACCTAAAGAGACCCAGTACTTC CASSDRGRPKETQYF
TRBJ1-5 TRBV2 TRBD1 14 NA TGTGCCAGCAGTCCACAGGGGATCAATCAGCCCCAGCATTTT CASSPQGINQPQHF
TRBJ1-1 TRBV6-5 NA 15 NA TGTGCCAGCAGTTTCCGTTCCGGGGGGGGGACTGAAGCTTTCTTT CASSFRSGGGTEAFF
TRBJ1-4 TRBV5-1 NA 13 NA TGCGCCAGCAGCTTGGGAGCGGGGGAAAAACTGTTTTTT CASSLGAGEKLFF
TRBJ1-2 TRBV2 TRBD1 13 NA TGTGCCAGCAGCCCCCAGGGGGCAAAAGGCTACACCTTC CASSPQGAKGYTF
TRBJ1-4 TRBV19 NA 14 NA TGTGCCAGTCGATGGGGGGGGACTAATGAAAAACTGTTTTTT CASRWGGTNEKLFF
TRBJ1-5 TRBV18 NA 14 once TGTGCCAGCTCACCAGCGGATAACAATCAGCCCCAGCATTTT CASSPADNNQPQHF
TRBJ1-1 TRBV6-5 TRBD1 12 NA TGTGCCAGCAGTCCCCCGACAGGGCGGGCTTTCTTT CASSPPTGRAFF
TRBJ1-2 TRBV30 TRBD1 14 NA TGTGCCTGGAAGTGGGACAGAGCCCACTATGGCTACACCTTC CAWKWDRAHYGYTF
TRBJ1-6 TRBV27 NA 13 NA TGTGCCAGCAGTGCGGGACGGAGTTCACCCCTCCACTTT CASSAGRSSPLHF
TRBJ1-3 TRBV2 NA 16 NA TGTGCCAGCAGTGACCAGGGTTGGGGTACAGGCGACACCATATATTTT CASSDQGWGTGDTIYF
TRBJ1-1 TRBV2 NA 16 NA TGTGCCAGCAGAGACAGTATTGTCGGAGTCAACACTGAAGCTTTCTTT CASRDSIVGVNTEAFF
TRBJ1-6 TRBV28 NA 14 NA TGTGCCAGCAGTACGCCGGACAGTTATTCACCCCTCCACTTT CASSTPDSYSPLHF
TRBJ2-1 TRBV5-8 TRBD2 15 NA TGTGCCAGCAGCTTTCTAGCGGGGTCCTACAATGAGCAGTTCTTC CASSFLAGSYNEQFF
TRBJ1-2 TRBV7-9 TRBD1 14 NA TGTGCCAGCAGCTTACGACAGGGGGATGATGGCTACACCTTC CASSLRQGDDGYTF
TRBJ1-6 TRBV3-1/TRBV3-2 TRBD1 15 NA TGTGCCAGCAGCCCCTCGACAGGGGGCGGTTCACCCCTCCACTTT CASSPSTGGGSPLHF
TRBJ2-7 TRBV5-6 NA 17 once TGTGCCAGCAGCTTGCGGCGTCGGTCAGGGCGCATCCACGAGCAGTACTTC CASSLRRRSGRIHEQYF
TRBJ1-1 TRBV5-4 NA 14 NA TGTGCCAGCAGCTTGGTTCAGGGGAACACTGAAGCTTTCTTT CASSLVQGNTEAFF
TRBJ2-7 TRBV15 NA 15 NA TGTGCCACCAGCCCCACCAGCCTAGCAGGCTACGAGCAGTACTTC CATSPTSLAGYEQYF
TRBJ1-2 TRBV2 TRBD1 13 NA TGTGCCAGCAGTACCGGGACAGGGGTTGGCTACACCTTC CASSTGTGVGYTF
TRBJ2-7 TRBV5-4 TRBD1 14 NA TGTGCCAGCAGCCCGGGACAGGGGGCCCTCGAGCAGTACTTC CASSPGQGALEQYF
TRBJ1-5 TRBV27 NA 15 NA TGTGCCAGCAGTTTAAGGCAGGGGTCTAATCAGCCCCAGCATTTT CASSLRQGSNQPQHF
TRBJ1-2 TRBV27 NA 16 NA TGTGCCAGCAGTTTTTATCTGGACAGAACTTACTATGGCTACACCTTC CASSFYLDRTYYGYTF
TRBJ2-5 TRBV5-1 TRBD2 15 NA TGCGCCAGCAGCTTAGGGACTAGCGGGGGTGAGACCCAGTACTTC CASSLGTSGGETQYF